This T cell receptor (beta chain) appears in the sequencing data of a study of T cells in Graves' hyperthyroidism and ophthalmopathy. Only a few counts were recorded for this clonotype. Uncontrolled infection, other autoimmune disease, pregnancy or lactation disqualified patients from enrolment. Researchers took RNA transcripts and amplified the TCR beta CDR3 regions from them. When the TCR CDR3 underwent first-round RT-PCR, the HTBI primer set was used. From the multiplex PCR reads, TCRdb called clonotypes with MiXCR, one entry per CDR3 protein. The table lists 600,000 to 700,000 distinct CDR3 sequences, 14% to 15% of them singletons. The V gene end was trimmed by 2 bases and the J gene end by 3 bases; junction bases not matched to a gene: 5. The CDR3 loop spans 15 amino acids. From germline, CDR1 is SGHRS and CDR2 YFSETQ.

The sample comprised blood. This clonotype was obtained from a woman aged 40-49 years with Graves' ophthalmopathy. The rearrangement links TRBV5-1 to TRBJ1-1; 9 bases match TRBD1. In nucleotides, the CDR3 is TGCGCCAGCAGCTTCACAGGGGGCCCGGACACTGAAGCTTTCTTT. Protein product: CASSFTGGPDTEAFF. Drawing the rest from reference TRBV5-1 and TRBJ1-1, the complete variable domain is KAGVTQTPRYLIKTRGQQVTLSCSPISGHRSVSWYQQTPGQGLQFLFEYFSETQRNKGNFPGRFSGRQFSNSRSEMNVSTLELGDSALYLCASSFTGGPDTEAFFGQGTRLTVV.